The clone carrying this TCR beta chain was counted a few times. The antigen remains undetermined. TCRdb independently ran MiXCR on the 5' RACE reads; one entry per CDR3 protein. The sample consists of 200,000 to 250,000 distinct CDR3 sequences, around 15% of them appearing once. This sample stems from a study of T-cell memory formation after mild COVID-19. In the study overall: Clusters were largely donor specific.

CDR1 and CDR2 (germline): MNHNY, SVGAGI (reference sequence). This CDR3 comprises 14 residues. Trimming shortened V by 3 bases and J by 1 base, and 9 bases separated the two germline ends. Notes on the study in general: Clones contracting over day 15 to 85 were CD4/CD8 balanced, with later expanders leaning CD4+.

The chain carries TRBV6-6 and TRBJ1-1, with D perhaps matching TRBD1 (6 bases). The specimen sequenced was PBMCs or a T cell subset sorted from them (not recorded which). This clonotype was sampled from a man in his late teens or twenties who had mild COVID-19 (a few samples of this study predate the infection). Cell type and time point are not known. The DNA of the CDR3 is TGTGCCAGCAGTTATAAAGGGGGGAACACTGAAGCTTTCTTT. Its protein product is CASSYKGGNTEAFF.